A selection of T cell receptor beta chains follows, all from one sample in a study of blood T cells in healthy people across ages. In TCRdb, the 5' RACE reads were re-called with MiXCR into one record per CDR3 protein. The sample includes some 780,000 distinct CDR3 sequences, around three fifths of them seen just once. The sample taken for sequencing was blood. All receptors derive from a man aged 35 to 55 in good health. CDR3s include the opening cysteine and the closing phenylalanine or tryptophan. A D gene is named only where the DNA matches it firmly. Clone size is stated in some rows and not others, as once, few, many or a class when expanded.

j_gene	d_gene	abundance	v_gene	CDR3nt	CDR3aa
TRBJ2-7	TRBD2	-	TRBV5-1	TGCGCCAGCAGCCCAGCCGCGGGGGAGCGGTACGAGCAGTACTTC	CASSPAAGERYEQYF
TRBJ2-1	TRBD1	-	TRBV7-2	TGTGCCAGCAGCTCCGGTGGCAGGGGGCGCAAGTATGAGCAGTTCTTC	CASSSGGRGRKYEQFF
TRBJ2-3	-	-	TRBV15	TGTGCCACCAGCAGAGATTCGGCAGATACGCAGTATTTT	CATSRDSADTQYF
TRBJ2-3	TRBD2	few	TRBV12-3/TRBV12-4	TGTGCCAGCAGTTTAGGCCCGGGACTAGGCGGCACAGATACGCAGTATTTT	CASSLGPGLGGTDTQYF
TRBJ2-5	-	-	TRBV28	TGTGCCACCCGGAGCGGCCAAGAGACCCAGTACTTC	CATRSGQETQYF
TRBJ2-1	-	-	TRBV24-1	TGTGCCACCAGTGATTTAGTGAGCCCTGAGCAGTTCTTC	CATSDLVSPEQFF
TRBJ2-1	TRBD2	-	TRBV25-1	TGTGCCAGCAGTGATCCGGGGGGGTATGAGCAGTTCTTC	CASSDPGGYEQFF
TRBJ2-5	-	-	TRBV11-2	TGTGCCAGCAGCTTTTGGGGGTTTGGAGAAGGGGCGAGAAAGACCCAGTACTTC	CASSFWGFGEGARKTQYF
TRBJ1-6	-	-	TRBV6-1	TGTGCCAGCAGTTCGTACGGGACCGAAGCTGGTCCCCTCCACTTT	CASSSYGTEAGPLHF
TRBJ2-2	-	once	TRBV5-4	TGTGCCAGCAGCTTGCGGAGGGGCACGAACACCGGGGAGCTGTTTTTT	CASSLRRGTNTGELFF
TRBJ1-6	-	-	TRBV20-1	TGCAGTGCTAGAGATAGGTCCCTTTTGTCACCCCTCCACTTT	CSARDRSLLSPLHF
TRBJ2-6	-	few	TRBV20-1	TGCAGTGCTGAAAGGGGTTCTGGGGCCAACGTCCTGACTTTC	CSAERGSGANVLTF
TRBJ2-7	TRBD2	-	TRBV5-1	TGCGCCAGCAGCTTTGGACTAGCAGGCTCCTACAATGAGCAGTACTTC	CASSFGLAGSYNEQYF
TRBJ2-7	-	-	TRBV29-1	TGCAGCGTTGACGACGAAACCTACGAGCAGTACTTC	CSVDDETYEQYF
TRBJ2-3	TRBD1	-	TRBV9	TGTGCCAGCAGCGCTGAGGACAGGGGACTTGGAGATACGCAGTATTTT	CASSAEDRGLGDTQYF
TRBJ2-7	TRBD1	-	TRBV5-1	TGCGCCAGCAGCTCGGACGGGACAGGGGGATCCGAGCAGTACTTC	CASSSDGTGGSEQYF
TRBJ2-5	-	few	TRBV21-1	TGTGCCAGCAGCAAAGCCGCGGGGGGGACTAGCGGGAGGGAAGAGACCCAGTACTTC	CASSKAAGGTSGREETQYF
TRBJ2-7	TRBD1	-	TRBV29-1	TGCAGCGTGGACCGGACAGGGATTTTCAATGAGCAGTACTTC	CSVDRTGIFNEQYF
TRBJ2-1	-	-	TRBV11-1	TGTGCCAGCAGCGTCGAAGCCAGATCCTACAATGAGCAGTTCTTC	CASSVEARSYNEQFF
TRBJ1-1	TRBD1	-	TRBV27	TGTGCCAGCAGCTACAGGGGTGGGGAAGCTTTCTTT	CASSYRGGEAFF
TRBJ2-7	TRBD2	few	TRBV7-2	TGTGCCAGCAGCTTATCAGCGGGGCTGGATTACGAGCAGTACTTC	CASSLSAGLDYEQYF
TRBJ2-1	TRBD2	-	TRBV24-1	TGTGCCACCAGTGATTCGAGACAGACTAGCGGGACGTACAATGAGCAGTTCTTC	CATSDSRQTSGTYNEQFF
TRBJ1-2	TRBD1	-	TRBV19	TGTGCCAGTAGTATCGGGGACAGGGACTATGGCTACACCTTC	CASSIGDRDYGYTF
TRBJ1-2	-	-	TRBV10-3	TGTGCCATCAGTGAGTCGGGAGATTCCTATGGCTACACCTTC	CAISESGDSYGYTF
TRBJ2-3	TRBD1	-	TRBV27	TGTGCCAGCAGTTCCCTACGGACAGGGATTGTGACAGATACGCAGTATTTT	CASSSLRTGIVTDTQYF
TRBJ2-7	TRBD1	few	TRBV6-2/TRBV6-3	TGTGCCAGCAGTCAACAGGACAGGGCCAACGAGCAGTACTTC	CASSQQDRANEQYF
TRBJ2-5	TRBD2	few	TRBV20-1	TGCAGTGCTAGAGACCCGACTAGCGGGAAGCAAGAGACCCAGTACTTC	CSARDPTSGKQETQYF
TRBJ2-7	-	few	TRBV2	TGTGCCACCAAACTAGCTCACGAGCAGTACTTC	CATKLAHEQYF
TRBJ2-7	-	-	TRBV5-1	TGCGCCAGCAGCTTGGTCTTAGCGGAGCTCTACGAGCAGTACTTC	CASSLVLAELYEQYF
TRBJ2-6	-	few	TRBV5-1	TGCGCCAGCAGCTTGGATCCCCCTGGGTCTGGGGCCAACGTCCTGACTTTC	CASSLDPPGSGANVLTF
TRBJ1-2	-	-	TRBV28	TGTGCCGGCGGGGCTAACTATGGCTACACCTTC	CAGGANYGYTF
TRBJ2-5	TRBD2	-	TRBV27	TGTGCCAGCAGTGCCACACTAGCGGGGGAGGAAGAGACCCAGTACTTC	CASSATLAGEEETQYF
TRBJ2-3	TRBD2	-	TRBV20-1	TGCAGTGCTCCCCGGGGTAGCGGGGTCACAGATACGCAGTATTTT	CSAPRGSGVTDTQYF
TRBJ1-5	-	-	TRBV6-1	TGTGCCAGCAGCCCTGAAGAGAGGCAGCCCCAGCATTTT	CASSPEERQPQHF
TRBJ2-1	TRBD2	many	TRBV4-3	TGCGCCAGCAGCCAGACACTAGCGGGAGGCCTTTACAATGAGCAGTTCTTC	CASSQTLAGGLYNEQFF
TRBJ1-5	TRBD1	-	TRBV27	TGTGCCAGCAGTTCGCATTTGGACAGGGACATCAATCAGCCCCAGCATTTT	CASSSHLDRDINQPQHF
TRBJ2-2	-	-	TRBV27	TGTGCCAGCAGACTTACAGAGAATATTGGCACCGGGGAGCTGTTTTTT	CASRLTENIGTGELFF
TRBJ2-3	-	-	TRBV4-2	TGTGCCAGCAGCCAAGATAGCTCGGCAGATACGCAGTATTTT	CASSQDSSADTQYF
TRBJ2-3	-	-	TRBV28	TGTGCCAGCAGTGTAATTTGGACCACAGATACGCAGTATTTT	CASSVIWTTDTQYF
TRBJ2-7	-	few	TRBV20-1	TGCAGTGCTAGGGGTCCGACTACCTACGAGCAGTACTTC	CSARGPTTYEQYF
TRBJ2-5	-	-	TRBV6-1	TGTGCCAGCGCAGACTTGGGGTCTTTGAACAATGAGCAGTACTTC	CASADLGSLNNEQYF
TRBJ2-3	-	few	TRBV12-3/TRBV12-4	TGTGCCAGCAGTTTCAGAGTGGCCACAGATACGCAGTATTTT	CASSFRVATDTQYF
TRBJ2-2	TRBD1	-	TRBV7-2	TGTGCCAGCGGCTTAAACGTCTTAGGACAGGGCAACACCGGGGAGCTGTTTTTT	CASGLNVLGQGNTGELFF
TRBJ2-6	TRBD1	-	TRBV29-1	TGCAGCGCCGACGACCGGGACAGTGATAAAAGCTCTGGGGCCAACGTCCTGACTTTC	CSADDRDSDKSSGANVLTF
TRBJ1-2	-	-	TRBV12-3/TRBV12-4	TGTGCCAGCACTCCCTCGGGCGCCCGTGGCTACACCTTC	CASTPSGARGYTF
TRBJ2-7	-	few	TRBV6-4	TGTGCCAGCAGTGTCATAGGGGCCATAATGGGAGGCTCCTACGAGCAGTACTTC	CASSVIGAIMGGSYEQYF
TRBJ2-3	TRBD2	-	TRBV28	TGTGCCAGCAGTTCTCCTAGCGGGGGTTTGACAGATACGCAGTATTTT	CASSSPSGGLTDTQYF
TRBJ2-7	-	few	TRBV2	TGTGCCAGCAGCCTTACTAGTGTCGAGCAGTACTTC	CASSLTSVEQYF
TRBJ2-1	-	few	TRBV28	TGTGCCAGCAGAGAGGGGGTAATAAGACGCAATGAGCAGTTCTTC	CASREGVIRRNEQFF